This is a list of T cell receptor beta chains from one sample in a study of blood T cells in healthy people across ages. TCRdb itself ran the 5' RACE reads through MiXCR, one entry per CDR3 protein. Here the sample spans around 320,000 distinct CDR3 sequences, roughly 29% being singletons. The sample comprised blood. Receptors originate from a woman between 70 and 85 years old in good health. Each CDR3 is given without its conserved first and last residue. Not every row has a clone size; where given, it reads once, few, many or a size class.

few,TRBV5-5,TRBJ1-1,ASSLEFTEAF
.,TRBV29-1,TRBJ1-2,SVEKQEDGYT
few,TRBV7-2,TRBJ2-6,ASSDSGANVLT
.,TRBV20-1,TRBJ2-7,SASRLRREGFYEQY
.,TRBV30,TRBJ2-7,AWSWTGGFNEQY
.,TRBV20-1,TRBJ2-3,SARADGIFTDTQY
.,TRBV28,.,ASSPLGLVVHEQY
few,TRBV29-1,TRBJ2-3,SVDLATTDTQY
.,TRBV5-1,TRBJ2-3,ASSLGPTAADTQY
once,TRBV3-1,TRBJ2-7,ASSQEGITYEQY
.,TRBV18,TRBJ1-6,ASSPRTGGLNSPLH
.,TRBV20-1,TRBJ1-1,RAPGLGDTEAF
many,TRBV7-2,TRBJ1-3,ASSPGGAGNTIY
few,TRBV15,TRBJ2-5,ATSRFRDSQETQY
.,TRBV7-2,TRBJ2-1,ASRDIAEQF
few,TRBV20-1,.,SASSLAGTTDHGLLAGEQF
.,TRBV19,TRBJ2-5,ASSVTMEETQY
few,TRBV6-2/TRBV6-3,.,ASSYGVAVAYEQY
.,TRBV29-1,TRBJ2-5,SVNPGVQETQY
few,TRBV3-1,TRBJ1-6,ASSQGTVDNSPLH
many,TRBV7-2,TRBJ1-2,ASSPRGGTVGVNYGYT
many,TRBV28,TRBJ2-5,ASSSRTGRETQY
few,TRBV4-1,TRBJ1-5,ASSPGPVDQPQH
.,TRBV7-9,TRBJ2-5,ASSWSLRDRGQETQY
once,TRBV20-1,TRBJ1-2,SARDGGHIYGYT
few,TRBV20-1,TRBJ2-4,SANHRLQNIQY
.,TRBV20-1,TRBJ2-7,SAKLAGDTNEQY
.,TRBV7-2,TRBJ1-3,ASSTGPADTGNTIY
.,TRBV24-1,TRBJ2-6,ATSDPDGSGANVLT
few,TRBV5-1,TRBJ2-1,ASSLTRGGSYNEQF
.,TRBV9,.,ASSVAFFAGTRDNEQF
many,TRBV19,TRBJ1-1,ASSIDGRGLAEAF
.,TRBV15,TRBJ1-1,ATSRDGYMNTEAF
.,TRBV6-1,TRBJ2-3,ASTSGGAGGTDTQY
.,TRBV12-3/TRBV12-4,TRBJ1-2,ASSTTQPGQNFYGYT
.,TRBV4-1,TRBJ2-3,ASSPGRGYPIIDTDTQY
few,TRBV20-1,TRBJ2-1,SARTSGLPRSYNEQF
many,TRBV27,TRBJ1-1,ASSLSPPRGGTEAF
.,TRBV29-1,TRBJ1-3,SVGSGNTIY
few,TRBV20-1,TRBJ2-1,SAGARHSYNEQF
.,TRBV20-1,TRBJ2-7,SASPSSYEQY
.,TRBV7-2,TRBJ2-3,ASSLEGYRDTQY
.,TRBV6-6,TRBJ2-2,ASSREASGRRELF
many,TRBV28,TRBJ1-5,ASSSRGQPQH
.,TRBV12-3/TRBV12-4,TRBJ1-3,ASSFRTAGNTIY
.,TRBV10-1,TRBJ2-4,ASSRGKGAENIQY
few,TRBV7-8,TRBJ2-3,ASSLRSSGLVDTQY
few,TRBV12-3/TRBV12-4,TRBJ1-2,ASSLFGGADYGYT
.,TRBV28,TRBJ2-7,ASSVNYEQY
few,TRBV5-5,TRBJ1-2,ASSGARTYGYT
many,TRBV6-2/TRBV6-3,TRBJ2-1,ASSASGRRNEQF
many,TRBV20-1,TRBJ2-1,SAPSRSSYNEQF
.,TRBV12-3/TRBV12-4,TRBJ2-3,ASNWGGDTQY
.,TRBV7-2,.,ASSVGLAAYNEQF
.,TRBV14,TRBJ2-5,ASSPGLVLRETQY